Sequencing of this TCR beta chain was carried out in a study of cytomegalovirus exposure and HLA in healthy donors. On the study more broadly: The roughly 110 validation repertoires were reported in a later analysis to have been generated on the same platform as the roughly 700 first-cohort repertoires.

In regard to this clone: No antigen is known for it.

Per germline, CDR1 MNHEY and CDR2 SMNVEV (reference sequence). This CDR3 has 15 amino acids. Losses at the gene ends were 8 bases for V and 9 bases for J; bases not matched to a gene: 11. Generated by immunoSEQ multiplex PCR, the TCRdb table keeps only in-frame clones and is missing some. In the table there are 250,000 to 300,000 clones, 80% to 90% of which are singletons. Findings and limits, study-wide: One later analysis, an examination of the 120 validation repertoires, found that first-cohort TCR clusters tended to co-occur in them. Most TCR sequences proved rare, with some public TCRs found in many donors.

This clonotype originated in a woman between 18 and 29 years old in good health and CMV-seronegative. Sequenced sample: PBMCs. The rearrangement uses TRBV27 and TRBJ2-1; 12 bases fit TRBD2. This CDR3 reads CASSVSGTSGPEQFF. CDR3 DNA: TGTGCCAGCTCTGTGAGCGGGACTAGCGGGCCTGAGCAGTTCTTC.